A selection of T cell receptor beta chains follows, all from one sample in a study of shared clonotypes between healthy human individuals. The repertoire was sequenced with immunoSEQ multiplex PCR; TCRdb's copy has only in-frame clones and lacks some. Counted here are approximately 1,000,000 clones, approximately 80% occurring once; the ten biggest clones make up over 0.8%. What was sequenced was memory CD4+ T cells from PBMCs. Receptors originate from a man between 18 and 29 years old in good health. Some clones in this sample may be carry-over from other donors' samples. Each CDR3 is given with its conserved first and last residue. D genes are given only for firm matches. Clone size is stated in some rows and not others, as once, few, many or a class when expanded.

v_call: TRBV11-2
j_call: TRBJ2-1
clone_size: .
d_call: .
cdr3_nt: TGTGCCAGCAGCTTAGCCGGACGGGAGCAGTTCTTC
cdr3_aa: CASSLAGREQFF

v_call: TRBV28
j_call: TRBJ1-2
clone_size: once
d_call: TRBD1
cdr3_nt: TGTGCCAGCAAGGACAGGGTCTATGGCTACACCTTC
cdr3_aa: CASKDRVYGYTF

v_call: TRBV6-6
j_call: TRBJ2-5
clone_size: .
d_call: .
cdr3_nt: TGTGCCAGCAGTTACTCCAGAGAGACCCAGTACTTC
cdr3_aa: CASSYSRETQYF

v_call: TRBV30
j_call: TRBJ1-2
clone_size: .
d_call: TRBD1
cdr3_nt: TGTGCCTGGAGTCCCGACAGGGGGGATGACTACACCTTC
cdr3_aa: CAWSPDRGDDYTF

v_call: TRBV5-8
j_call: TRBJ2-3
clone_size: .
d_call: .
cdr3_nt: TGTGCCAGCAGAACCTTTAGGGGAGCAGATACGCAGTATTTT
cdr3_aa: CASRTFRGADTQYF

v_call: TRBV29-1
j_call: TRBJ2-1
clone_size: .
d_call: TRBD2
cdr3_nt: TGCAGCGTTGTTAGCCTAGCGGGAAACAATGAGCAGTTCTTC
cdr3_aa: CSVVSLAGNNEQFF

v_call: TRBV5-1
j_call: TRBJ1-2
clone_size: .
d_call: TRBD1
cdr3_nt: TGCGCCAGCAGCCCGGAGACAGGGATGGCTGGCTACACCTTC
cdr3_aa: CASSPETGMAGYTF

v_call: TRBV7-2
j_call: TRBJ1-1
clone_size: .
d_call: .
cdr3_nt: TGTGCCAGCAGGGGGGACCCCCTGGTGCTTGAAGCTTTCTTT
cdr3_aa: CASRGDPLVLEAFF

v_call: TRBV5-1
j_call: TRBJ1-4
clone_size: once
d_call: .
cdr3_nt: TGCGCCAGCAGCTTGGAGCCGGGTAGGGGTAATGAAAAACTGTTTTTT
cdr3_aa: CASSLEPGRGNEKLFF

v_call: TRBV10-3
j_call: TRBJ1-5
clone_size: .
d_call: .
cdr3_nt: TGTGCCATCAGTGAGCGGGACAATCAGCCCCAGCATTTT
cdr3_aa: CAISERDNQPQHF

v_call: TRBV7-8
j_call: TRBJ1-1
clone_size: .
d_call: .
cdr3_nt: TGTGCCAGCAGCTTAGAGTTGGCGAGGCCCTCTGAAGCTTTCTTT
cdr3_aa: CASSLELARPSEAFF